What follows are 9 T cell receptor beta chains derived from one specimen sequenced in a study of blood T cells in healthy people across ages. A sample-barcoded 5' primer and a J-beta primer mix were used in a second PCR of about 7 to 12 cycles. TCRdb used MiXCR to reprocess the 5' RACE reads, holding one entry per CDR3 protein. Of fewer than 2,000,000 distinct CDR3 sequences in the sample, 30% to 35% were seen once. The material sequenced was blood. The receptor source for this set is a woman aged 25-40 years in good health.

The table lists this clonotype with a few counts. The V and J genes are TRBV20-1 and TRBJ2-5; no clear D. Germline-derived CDR1 and CDR2 are DFQATT and SNEGSKA (reference sequence). This CDR3 region has 13 residues. V was shortened by 1 base and J by 2 bases, with 8 bases between the two germline ends. CDR3 protein: CSARAQLQETQYF. DNA for the CDR3: TGCAGTGCTAGAGCACAGCTTCAAGAGACCCAGTACTTC.

This clonotype has only a few counts. The chain has TRBV5-6 and TRBJ2-5; 13 bases align to TRBD2. This CDR3 has 16 amino acids. Trimming cost V 2 bases and J 5 bases; bases outside gene matches: 6. Germline values: CDR1 SGHDT, CDR2 YYEEEE. In nucleotides, the CDR3 is TGTGCCAGCAGCTTTGAACTAGCGGGAGGGCCTGAGACCCAGTACTTC. Protein sequence: CASSFELAGGPETQYF.

V usage is TRBV27 and J usage is TRBJ2-7; 9 bases line up with TRBD2. Germline loops: CDR1 MNHEY, CDR2 SMNVEV (reference sequence). This CDR3 contains 13 residues. V shed 6 bases, J shed 6 bases, and the junction held 6 bases outside the gene matches. This CDR3 reads CASRFAGGREQYF. CDR3 sequence (DNA): TGTGCCAGCAGGTTTGCGGGGGGGCGCGAGCAGTACTTC.

This clonotype has a handful of counts. V and J are TRBV20-1 and TRBJ1-2, with TRBD1 matching over 11 bases. CDR3 size: 16 residues. Germline CDR1 is DFQATT and CDR2 is SNEGSKA (reference sequence). J was trimmed by 4 bases and V by 1 base; bases with no gene match: 8. CDR3 residues: CSARVEGQGAAYGYTF. In DNA, the CDR3 is TGCAGTGCTAGAGTAGAAGGACAGGGGGCCGCCTATGGCTACACCTTC.

The chain carries TRBV19 and TRBJ1-5, with unresolved D. Germline V gene lookup returns CDR1 LNHDA and CDR2 SQIVND (reference sequence). CDR3 length equals 13 residues. The V end lost 9 bases, the J end lost 3 bases, and 12 bases lay between the germline ends. In nucleotides, the CDR3 is TGTGCCAGAGGAGGGAGGGTCAATCAGCCCCAGCATTTT. Encoded protein: CARGGRVNQPQHF. Full variable domain (rest looked up from reference TRBV19 and TRBJ1-5): DGGITQSPKYLFRKEGQNVTLSCEQNLNHDAMYWYRQDPGQGLRLIYYSQIVNDFQKGDIAEGYSVSREKKESFPLTVTSAQKNPTAFYLCARGGRVNQPQHFGDGTRLSIL.

Here the CDR3 reads CASSLGTQENYGYTF. The DNA of the CDR3 is TGTGCCAGCAGCTTAGGGACACAAGAAAACTATGGCTACACCTTC. The chain has TRBV7-9 and TRBJ1-2; D may be TRBD1 (5 bases). Germline V gene sequence: CDR1 SEHNR, CDR2 FQNEAQ (reference sequence). V lost 1 base and J 2 bases, leaving 11 bases between the germline ends. The CDR3 spans 15 residues.

The chain is built from TRBV5-1 and TRBJ2-5; D is possibly TRBD2 (5 bases). Germline V CDR1 and CDR2: SGHRS, YFSETQ. CDR3 length: 17 residues. Trimming removed 0 bases from V and 2 bases from J, with 17 bases in between. DNA of the CDR3: TGCGCCAGCAGCTTGGTGGCGGGTGAGTCTCGTCAAGAGACCCAGTACTTC. It specifies CASSLVAGESRQETQYF.

This clonotype was counted between two and nine times. CDR3 bases: TGTGCCAGCAGTGAAAGCAGGGGGGGCTATAGCAATCAGCCCCAGCATTTT. It yields the protein CASSESRGGYSNQPQHF. The chain uses TRBV2 and TRBJ1-5, with TRBD1 identical over 7 bases. Germline V gene lookup returns CDR1 SNHLY and CDR2 FYNNEI. The V segment lost 2 bases and the J segment 0 bases; nucleotides outside the gene matches: 7. The CDR3 covers 17 residues. The entire variable domain, with the rest obtained from reference TRBV2 and TRBJ1-5, is as follows: EPEVTQTPSHQVTQMGQEVILRCVPISNHLYFYWYRQILGQKVEFLVSFYNNEISEKSEIFDDQFSVERPDGSNFTLKIRSTKLEDSAMYFCASSESRGGYSNQPQHFGDGTRLSIL.

This clonotype was picked up a small number of times. The chain recombines TRBV7-4 with TRBJ1-5; the D is unclear. V was shortened by 5 bases and J by 2 bases, with 13 bases between the two germline ends. This CDR3 is 15 amino acids long. From germline, CDR1 is SGHVT and CDR2 SQSDAQ. The CDR3 here is CASSKEVRRNQPQHF. In DNA, the CDR3 is TGTGCCAGCAGCAAGGAGGTCAGACGCAATCAGCCCCAGCATTTT. Using reference TRBV7-4 and TRBJ1-5 for the parts outside the CDR3, the full variable domain is GAGVSQSPRYKVAKRGRDVALRCDSISGHVTLYWYRQTLGQGSEVLTYSQSDAQRDKSGRPSGRFSAERPERSVSTLKIQRTEQGDSAVYLCASSKEVRRNQPQHFGDGTRLSIL.